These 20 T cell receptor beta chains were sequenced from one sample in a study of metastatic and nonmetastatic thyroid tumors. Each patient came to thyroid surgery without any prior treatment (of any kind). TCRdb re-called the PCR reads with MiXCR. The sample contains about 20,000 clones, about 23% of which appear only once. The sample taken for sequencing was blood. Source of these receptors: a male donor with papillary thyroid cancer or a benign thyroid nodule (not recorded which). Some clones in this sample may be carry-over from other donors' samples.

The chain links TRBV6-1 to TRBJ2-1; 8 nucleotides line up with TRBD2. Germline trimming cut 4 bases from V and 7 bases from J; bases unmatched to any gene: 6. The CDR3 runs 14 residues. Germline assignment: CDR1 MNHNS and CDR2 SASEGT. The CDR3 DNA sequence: TGTGCCAGCAGTGCTAACCGGGGGGGGAATGAGCAGTTCTTC. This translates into CASSANRGGNEQFF.

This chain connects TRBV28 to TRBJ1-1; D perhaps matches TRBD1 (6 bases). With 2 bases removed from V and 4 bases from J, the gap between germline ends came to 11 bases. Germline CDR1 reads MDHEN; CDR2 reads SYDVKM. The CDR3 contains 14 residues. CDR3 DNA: TGTGCCAGCAGTTTAATACAGGGCCCCACTGAAGCTTTCTTT. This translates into CASSLIQGPTEAFF.

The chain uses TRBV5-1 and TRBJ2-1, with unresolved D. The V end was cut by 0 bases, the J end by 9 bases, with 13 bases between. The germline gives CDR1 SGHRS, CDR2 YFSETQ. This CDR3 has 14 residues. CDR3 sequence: CASSLGGDGREQFF. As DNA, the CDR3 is TGCGCCAGCAGCTTGGGGGGTGACGGTCGTGAGCAGTTCTTC.

The CDR3 sequence is CASSPEVGWAGDGETQYF. As DNA, the CDR3 is TGCGCCAGCAGCCCCGAAGTTGGTTGGGCGGGGGACGGGGAGACCCAGTACTTC. V gene TRBV4-1 combines with J gene TRBJ2-5; 7 positions agree with TRBD2. V shed 4 bases, J shed 5 bases, and the junction held 19 bases outside the gene matches. This CDR3 is built from 18 residues. The germline gives CDR1 MGHRA, CDR2 YSYEKL.

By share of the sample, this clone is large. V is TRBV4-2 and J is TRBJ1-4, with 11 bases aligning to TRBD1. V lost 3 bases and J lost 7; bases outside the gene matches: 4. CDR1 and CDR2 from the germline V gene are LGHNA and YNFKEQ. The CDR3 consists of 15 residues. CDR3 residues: CASSQGTGGLEKLFF. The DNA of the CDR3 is TGTGCCAGCAGCCAGGGGACAGGGGGACTTGAAAAACTGTTTTTT.

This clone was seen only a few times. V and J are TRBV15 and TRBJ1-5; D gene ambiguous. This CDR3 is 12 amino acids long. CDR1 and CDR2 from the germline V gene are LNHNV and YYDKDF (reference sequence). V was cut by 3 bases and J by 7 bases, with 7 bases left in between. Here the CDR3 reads CATSRTLQPQHF. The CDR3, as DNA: TGTGCCACCAGCAGGACCCTGCAGCCCCAGCATTTT.

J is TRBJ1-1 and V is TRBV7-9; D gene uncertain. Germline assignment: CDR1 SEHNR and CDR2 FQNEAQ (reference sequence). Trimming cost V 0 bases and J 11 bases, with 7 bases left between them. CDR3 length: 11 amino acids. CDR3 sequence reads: CASSLAMRAFF. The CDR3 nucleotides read TGTGCCAGCAGCTTAGCTATGCGGGCTTTCTTT.

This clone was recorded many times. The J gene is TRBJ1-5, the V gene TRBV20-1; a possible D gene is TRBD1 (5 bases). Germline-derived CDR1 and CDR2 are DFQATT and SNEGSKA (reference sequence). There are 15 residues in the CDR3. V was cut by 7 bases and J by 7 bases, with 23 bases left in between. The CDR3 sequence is CSVLDLGGRQQPQHF. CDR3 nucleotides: TGCAGTGTACTTGACCTCGGTGGGAGACAGCAGCCCCAGCATTTT.

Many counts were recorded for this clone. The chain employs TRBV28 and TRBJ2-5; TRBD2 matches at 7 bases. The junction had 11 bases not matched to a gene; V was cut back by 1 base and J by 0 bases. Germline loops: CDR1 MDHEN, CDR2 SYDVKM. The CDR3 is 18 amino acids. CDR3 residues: CASSLSEWLADHQETQYF. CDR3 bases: TGTGCCAGCAGTTTATCTGAATGGCTAGCGGATCACCAAGAGACCCAGTACTTC. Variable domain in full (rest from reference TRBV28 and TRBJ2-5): DVKVTQSSRYLVKRTGEKVFLECVQDMDHENMFWYRQDPGLGLRLIYFSYDVKMKEKGDIPEGYSVSREKKERFSLILESASTNQTSMYLCASSLSEWLADHQETQYFGPGTRLLVL.

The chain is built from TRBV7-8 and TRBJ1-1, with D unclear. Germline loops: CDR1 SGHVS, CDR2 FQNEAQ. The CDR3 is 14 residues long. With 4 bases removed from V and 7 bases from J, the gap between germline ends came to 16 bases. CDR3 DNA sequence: TGTGCCAGCAGCTACGAGGCACAGTGGGGTGAAGCTTTCTTT. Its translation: CASSYEAQWGEAFF.

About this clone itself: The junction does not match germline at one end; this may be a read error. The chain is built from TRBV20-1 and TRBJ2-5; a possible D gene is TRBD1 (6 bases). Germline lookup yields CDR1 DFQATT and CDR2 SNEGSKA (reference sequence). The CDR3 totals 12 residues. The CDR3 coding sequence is TGCAGTGCTAGGGACAGACAAGAGACCCGGTACTTC. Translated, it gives CSARDRQETRYF.

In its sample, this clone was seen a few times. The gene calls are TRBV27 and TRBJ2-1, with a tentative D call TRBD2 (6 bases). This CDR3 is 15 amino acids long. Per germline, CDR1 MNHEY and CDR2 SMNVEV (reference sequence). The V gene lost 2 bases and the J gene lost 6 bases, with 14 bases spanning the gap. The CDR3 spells CASSLASAGGNEQFF. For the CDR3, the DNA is TGTGCCAGCAGTTTAGCTAGCGCCGGGGGCAATGAGCAGTTCTTC.

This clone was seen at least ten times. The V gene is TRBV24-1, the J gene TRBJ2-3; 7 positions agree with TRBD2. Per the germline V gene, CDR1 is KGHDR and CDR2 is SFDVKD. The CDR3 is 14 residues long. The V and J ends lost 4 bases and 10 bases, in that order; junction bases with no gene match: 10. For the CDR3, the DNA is TGTGCCACCAGTGACACGCTAGCGGCCCCGGCGCAGTATTTT. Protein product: CATSDTLAAPAQYF.

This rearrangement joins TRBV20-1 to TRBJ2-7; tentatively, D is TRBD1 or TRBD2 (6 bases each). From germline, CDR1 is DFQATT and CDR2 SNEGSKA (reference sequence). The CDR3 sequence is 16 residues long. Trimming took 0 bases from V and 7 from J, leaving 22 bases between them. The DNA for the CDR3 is TGCAGTGCTAGAGACCCCGGATCGTGGGGGGCGGGAGAGCAGTACTTC. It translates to CSARDPGSWGAGEQYF.

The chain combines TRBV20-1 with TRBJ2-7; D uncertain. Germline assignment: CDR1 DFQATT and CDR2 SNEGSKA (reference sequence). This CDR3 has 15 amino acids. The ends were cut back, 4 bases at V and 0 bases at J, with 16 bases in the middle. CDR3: CSAIRASDRSYEQYF. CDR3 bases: TGCAGTGCTATACGAGCGTCCGACCGCTCCTACGAGCAGTACTTC.

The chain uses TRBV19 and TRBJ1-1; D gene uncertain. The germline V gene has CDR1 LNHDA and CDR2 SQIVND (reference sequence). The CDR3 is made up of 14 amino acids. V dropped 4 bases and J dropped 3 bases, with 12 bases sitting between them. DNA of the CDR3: TGTGCCAGTAGTAGCCTCGGGGTTGACACTGAAGCTTTCTTT. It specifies CASSSLGVDTEAFF.

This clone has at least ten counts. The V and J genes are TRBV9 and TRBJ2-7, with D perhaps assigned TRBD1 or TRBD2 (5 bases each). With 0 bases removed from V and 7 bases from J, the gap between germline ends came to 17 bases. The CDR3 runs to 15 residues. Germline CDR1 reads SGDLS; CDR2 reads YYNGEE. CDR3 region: CASSVEGTRIGEQYF. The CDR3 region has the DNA TGTGCCAGCAGCGTAGAGGGGACCCGAATTGGTGAGCAGTACTTC.

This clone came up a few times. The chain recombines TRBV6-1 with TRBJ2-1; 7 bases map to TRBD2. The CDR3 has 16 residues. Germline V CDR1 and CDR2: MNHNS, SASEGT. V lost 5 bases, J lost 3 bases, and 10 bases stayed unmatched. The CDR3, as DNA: TGTGCCAGCAGTATTAGCGGGTCCCTGGTCTACAATGAGCAGTTCTTC. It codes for CASSISGSLVYNEQFF.

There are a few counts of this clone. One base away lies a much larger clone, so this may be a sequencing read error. CDR3 amino acids: CASSEAPQVIGETQYF. The CDR3 bases are TGTGCCAGCAGTGAAGCCCCCCAGGTTATTGGGGAGACCCAGTACTTC. V is TRBV2 and J is TRBJ2-5; D unclear. Trimming left V 0 bases short and J 5 bases short, with 16 bases between. Germline V gene lookup returns CDR1 SNHLY and CDR2 FYNNEI. CDR3 length: 16 residues.

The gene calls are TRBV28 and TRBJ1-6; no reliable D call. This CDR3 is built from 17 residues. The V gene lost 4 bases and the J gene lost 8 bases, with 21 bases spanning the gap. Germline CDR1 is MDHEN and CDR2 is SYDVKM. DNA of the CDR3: TGTGCCAGCAGTTCAGTTTCGCGGACGGTCGGGTATTCACCCCTCCACTTT. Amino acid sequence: CASSSVSRTVGYSPLHF.